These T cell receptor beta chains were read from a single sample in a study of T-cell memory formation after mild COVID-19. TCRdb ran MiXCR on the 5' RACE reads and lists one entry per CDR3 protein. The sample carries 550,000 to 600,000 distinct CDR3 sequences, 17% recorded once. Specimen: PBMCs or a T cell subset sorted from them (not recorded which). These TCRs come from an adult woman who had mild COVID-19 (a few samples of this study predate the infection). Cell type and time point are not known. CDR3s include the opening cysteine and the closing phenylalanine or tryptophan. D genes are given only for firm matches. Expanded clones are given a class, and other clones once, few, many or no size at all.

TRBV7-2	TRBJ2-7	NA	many	CASSSGTPYEQYF	TGTGCCAGCAGCTCTGGGACACCCTACGAGCAGTACTTC
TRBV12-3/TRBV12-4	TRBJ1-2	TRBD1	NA	CASSSDRDSRGYGYTF	TGTGCCAGCAGTTCGGACAGGGACTCCAGGGGGTATGGCTACACCTTC
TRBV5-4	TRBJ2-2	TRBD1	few	CASSPIIPAGGNAGELFF	TGTGCCAGCAGCCCCATTATTCCGGCAGGGGGCAACGCCGGGGAGCTGTTTTTT
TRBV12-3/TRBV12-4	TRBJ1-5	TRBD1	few	CASSSDRGQQPQHF	TGTGCCAGCAGCTCCGACAGGGGGCAACAGCCCCAGCATTTT
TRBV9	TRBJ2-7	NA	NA	CASSAPGTAPYEQYF	TGTGCCAGCAGCGCCCCCGGGACGGCCCCCTACGAGCAGTACTTC
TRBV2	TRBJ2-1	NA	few	CASSAGRFSYNEQFF	TGTGCCAGCAGCGCCGGGAGATTCTCCTACAATGAGCAGTTCTTC
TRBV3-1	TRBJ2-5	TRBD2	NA	CASSQRHSGLQETQYF	TGTGCCAGCAGCCAAAGGCATAGCGGGTTGCAAGAGACCCAGTACTTC
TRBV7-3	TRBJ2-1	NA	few	CASSSNYGVGDEQFF	TGTGCCAGCAGCTCTAATTACGGGGTAGGAGATGAGCAGTTCTTC
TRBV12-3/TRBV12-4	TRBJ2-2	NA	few	CATAKSRGGRTGELFF	TGTGCCACCGCGAAGAGCAGGGGAGGTAGGACCGGGGAGCTGTTTTTT
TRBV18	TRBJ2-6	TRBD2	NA	CASSFGTIPSGANVLTF	TGTGCCAGCTCATTCGGGACTATCCCCTCTGGGGCCAACGTCCTGACTTTC
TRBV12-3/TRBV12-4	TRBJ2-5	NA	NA	CASSLASAETQYF	TGTGCCAGCAGTTTGGCATCGGCGGAGACCCAGTACTTC
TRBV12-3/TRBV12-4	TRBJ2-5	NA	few	CASSSVFQETQYF	TGTGCCAGCAGCTCCGTGTTCCAAGAGACCCAGTACTTC
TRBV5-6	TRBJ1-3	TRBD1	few	CASSLVAGGNSGNTIYF	TGTGCCAGCAGCTTGGTGGCAGGGGGCAACTCTGGAAACACCATATATTTT
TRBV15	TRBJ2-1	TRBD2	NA	CALRPLAGGYNEQFF	TGTGCCCTCCGTCCTCTAGCGGGAGGGTACAATGAGCAGTTCTTC
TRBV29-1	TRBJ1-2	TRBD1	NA	CSVKKGQGGYTF	TGCAGCGTTAAAAAGGGACAGGGAGGCTACACCTTC
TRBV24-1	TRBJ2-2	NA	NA	CATKGLGAGELFF	TGTGCCACCAAAGGGTTAGGCGCCGGGGAGCTGTTTTTT
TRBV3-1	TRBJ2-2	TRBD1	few	CASSQGYTGVAGELFF	TGTGCCAGCAGCCAAGGATACACAGGGGTCGCCGGGGAGCTGTTTTTT
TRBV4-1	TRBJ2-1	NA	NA	CASSQGSLEQFF	TGCGCCAGCAGCCAAGGGAGCCTCGAGCAGTTCTTC
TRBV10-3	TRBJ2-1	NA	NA	CAISVETSSDEQFF	TGTGCCATCAGTGTCGAGACTAGTTCCGATGAGCAGTTCTTC
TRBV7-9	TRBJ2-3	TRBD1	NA	CASSGTGTADADTQYF	TGTGCCAGCAGCGGGACCGGGACAGCGGACGCAGATACGCAGTATTTT
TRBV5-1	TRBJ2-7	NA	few	CASSSRTGNSEQYF	TGCGCCAGCAGCTCCCGAACGGGTAATTCGGAGCAGTACTTC
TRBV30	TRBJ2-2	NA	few	CAWSEGSMNTGELFF	TGTGCCTGGAGTGAGGGGAGTATGAACACCGGGGAGCTGTTTTTT
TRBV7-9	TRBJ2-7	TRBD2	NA	CASSFLPREGQYF	TGTGCCAGCAGTTTTTTGCCCCGGGAGGGCCAGTACTTC
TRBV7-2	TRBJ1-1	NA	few	CASSSGPPEAFF	TGTGCCAGCAGCTCGGGCCCTCCTGAAGCTTTCTTT
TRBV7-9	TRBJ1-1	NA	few	CASESSGTEAFF	TGTGCCTCTGAGTCCTCAGGCACTGAAGCTTTCTTT
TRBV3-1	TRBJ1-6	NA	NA	CASSLQGTGYNSPLHF	TGTGCCAGCAGCCTTCAGGGAACGGGCTATAATTCACCCCTCCACTTT
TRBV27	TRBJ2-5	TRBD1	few	CASSPTGSQETQYF	TGTGCCAGCAGTCCGACAGGGAGCCAAGAGACCCAGTACTTC
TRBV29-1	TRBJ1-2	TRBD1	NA	CSDLRTGGFSNYGYTF	TGCAGCGACCTCAGGACAGGAGGGTTTTCTAACTATGGCTACACCTTC
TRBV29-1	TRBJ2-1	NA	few	CSVEIGSLSSYNEQFF	TGCAGCGTTGAAATCGGGAGTTTGAGCTCCTACAATGAGCAGTTCTTC
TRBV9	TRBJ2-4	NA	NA	CASSVRSSGDGRYF	TGTGCCAGCAGCGTCAGATCGTCGGGAGATGGTCGCTACTTC